One and the same sample provided the 20 T cell receptor beta chains below, sequenced in a study of cytomegalovirus exposure and HLA in healthy donors. PCR involved 60 Vbeta and 13 Jbeta primers. Repertoires were generated with immunoSEQ multiplex PCR, while TCRdb's copy carries only in-frame clones and drops some. The top ten hold approximately 5% of the sample, which has 95,000 to 120,000 clones, about 77% seen once. Sequenced sample: PBMCs. The receptors were sampled from a woman in her twenties or thirties in good health and CMV-seropositive.

This rearrangement joins TRBV19 to TRBJ2-1; 9 bases match TRBD1. CDR1 is LNHDA, CDR2 SQIVND, per germline (reference sequence). V gave up 11 bases and J gave up 11 bases; unmatched junction bases: 10. CDR3 length: 12 residues. Here the CDR3 reads CASQDRGSKQFF. In DNA form, the CDR3 reads TGTGCCTCCCAGGACAGGGGTAGCAAGCAGTTCTTC.

This chain uses TRBV11-2 with TRBJ2-3; TRBD1 matches at 8 bases. The V segment lost 1 base and the J segment 5 bases; nucleotides outside the gene matches: 2. The germline V gene encodes CDR1 SGHAT and CDR2 FQNNGV. The CDR3 loop spans 14 amino acids. The CDR3 sequence is CASSLGTGQDTQYF. DNA of the CDR3: TGTGCCAGCAGCTTAGGGACAGGGCAAGATACGCAGTATTTT.

The rearrangement links TRBV30 to TRBJ2-3, with D maybe TRBD1 (5 bases). Germline assignment: CDR1 GTSNPN and CDR2 SVGIG (reference sequence). Trimming cost V 2 bases and J 3 bases, with 15 bases left between them. The length of the CDR3 is 15 residues. In nucleotides, the CDR3 is TGTGCCTGGAGTCTCGGGCAGGGAAGGACAGATACGCAGTATTTT. It codes for CAWSLGQGRTDTQYF.

V and J are TRBV10-3 and TRBJ1-3, with D unclear. The CDR3 runs to 13 residues. The V gene lost 7 bases and the J gene lost 0 bases, with 7 bases spanning the gap. The germline gives CDR1 ENHRY, CDR2 SYGVKD. CDR3 amino acids: CAINPSSGNTIYF. CDR3 in DNA: TGTGCCATCAATCCCAGCTCTGGAAACACCATATATTTT.

The chain recombines TRBV6-5 with TRBJ2-3; a weak D match, TRBD2 (6 bases). Deletions cut 4 bases from V and 3 bases from J, with 11 bases between. The CDR3 has 14 residues. Per the germline V gene, CDR1 is MNHEY and CDR2 is SVGAGI. The DNA for the CDR3 is TGTGCCAGCAGTTCCCGGGGGAGAACAGATACGCAGTATTTT. Translating gives CASSSRGRTDTQYF.

This clone was detected once. The chain joins TRBV11-2 to TRBJ2-1; D unclear. The V and J ends lost 1 base and 4 bases respectively, with 14 bases between them. Germline lookup yields CDR1 SGHAT and CDR2 FQNNGV. The CDR3 contains 16 residues. As DNA, the CDR3 is TGTGCCAGCAGCTTAGGATTTGGAACTATTTACAATGAGCAGTTCTTC. It is translated as CASSLGFGTIYNEQFF.

The chain uses TRBV7-3 and TRBJ2-3, with TRBD2 matching over 10 bases. The CDR3 runs 17 residues. Germline values: CDR1 SGHTA, CDR2 FQGTGA. J was trimmed by 4 bases and V by 2 bases; bases with no gene match: 9. The CDR3 bases are TGTGCCAGCAGCTTAGTGGTAGCGGGGGGTCCCGCAGATACGCAGTATTTT. This translates into CASSLVVAGGPADTQYF.

This clone was observed a single time. The rearrangement uses TRBV4-1 and TRBJ1-2, with a tentative D call TRBD1 (6 bases). The germline V gene encodes CDR1 MGHRA and CDR2 YSYEKL. V was clipped by 0 bases and J by 6 bases, with 8 bases between them. The CDR3 covers 13 residues. DNA for the CDR3: TGCGCCAGCAGCCAAGACAGGGGTGATGGCTACACCTTC. Its protein is CASSQDRGDGYTF.

The chain has TRBV5-4 and TRBJ2-2; D is possibly TRBD1 (5 bases). Germline CDR1 SGHNT, CDR2 YYREEE (reference sequence). The CDR3 length is 15 residues. Trimming cost V 4 bases and J 0 bases, with 10 bases left between them. This CDR3 is CASSLGRSNTGELFF. In DNA, the CDR3 is TGTGCCAGCAGCCTGGGGCGGTCGAACACCGGGGAGCTGTTTTTT.

With regard to this clone: One end of the junction is discordant with germline, which a read error may explain. The rearrangement links TRBV7-7 to TRBJ2-5, with 8 bases lining up with TRBD1. CDR1 is SSHAT and CDR2 is FNYEAQ in the germline V gene (reference sequence). The CDR3 sequence is 13 residues long. CDR3 DNA: TGTGCTAGCAGCTTAGACAGGGGAGAGACCCAGTACTTC. Its translation is CASSLDRGETQYF.

This chain uses TRBV5-1 with TRBJ1-1; 7 bases line up with TRBD1. Per the germline V gene, CDR1 is SGHRS and CDR2 is YFSETQ. After removal of 4 bases from V and 3 bases from J, the junction contained 9 bases not matched to a gene. CDR3 length: 15 amino acids. Here the CDR3 DNA reads TGCGCCAGCAGCAACAGGGGTGACGGGCACACTGAAGCTTTCTTT. This translates into CASSNRGDGHTEAFF.

This clone appeared a few times. The J gene is TRBJ1-3, the V gene TRBV2; weak D call: TRBD1 (5 bases). Germline lookup yields CDR1 SNHLY and CDR2 FYNNEI. This CDR3 is built from 18 residues. V was cut by 0 bases and J by 0 bases, with 15 bases left in between. The CDR3: CASSEASGGLYSGNTIYF. The CDR3 coding sequence is TGTGCCAGCAGTGAAGCATCGGGGGGTCTTTACTCTGGAAACACCATATATTTT.

The chain is built from TRBV5-4 and TRBJ2-1; the D gene is possibly TRBD2 (6 bases). Germline V gives CDR1 SGHNT, CDR2 YYREEE (reference sequence). With 5 bases removed from V and 1 base from J, the gap between germline ends came to 16 bases. The CDR3 consists of 16 residues. The CDR3, as DNA: TGTGCCAGCAGTTCTGGGCGGGAATTGTCCTACAATGAGCAGTTCTTC. Translating gives CASSSGRELSYNEQFF. Variable domain in full (rest from reference TRBV5-4 and TRBJ2-1): ETGVTQSPTHLIKTRGQQVTLRCSSQSGHNTVSWYQQALGQGPQFIFQYYREEENGRGNFPPRFSGLQFPNYSSELNVNALELDDSALYLCASSSGRELSYNEQFFGPGTRLTVL.

J is TRBJ2-5 and V is TRBV15; tentative D call: TRBD2 (6 bases). The end of the DNA fits TRBJ2-7 better, so the J call may be wrong. The germline V gene encodes CDR1 LNHNV and CDR2 YYDKDF (reference sequence). This CDR3 region has 14 residues. The CDR3 nucleotides read TGTGCCACCAGCAGCGGCGGAGGGCAGGACGAGCAGTACTTC. It is translated as CATSSGGGQDEQYF.

The chain joins TRBV30 to TRBJ2-2; 10 bases agree with TRBD2. Germline values: CDR1 GTSNPN, CDR2 SVGIG (reference sequence). The CDR3 has 15 amino acids. Trimming took 2 bases from V and 6 from J; bases not matched to a gene: 6. The CDR3 DNA reads TGTGCCTGGAGTTCAGCAGCGGGGGGGCCCGGGGAGCTGTTTTTT. Amino acid sequence: CAWSSAAGGPGELFF.

The genes are TRBV29-1 and TRBJ1-4, with D possibly matching TRBD1 (6 bases). Germline CDR1 and CDR2: SQVTM and ANQGSEA. The CDR3 has 11 residues. Trimming stripped 3 bases from V and 8 bases from J, with 7 bases between. CDR3 sequence reads: CSVDRGEKLFF. CDR3 bases: TGCAGCGTTGATAGGGGGGAAAAACTGTTTTTT.

In DNA, the CDR3 is TGTGCCAGCAGAGCGGATTTGAGCTCCTACAATGAGCAGTTCTTC. Amino acids: CASRADLSSYNEQFF. The rearrangement uses TRBV4-2 and TRBJ2-1, with D possibly TRBD2 on 5 matching bases. This CDR3 is 15 amino acids long. Germline V gene data show CDR1 as LGHNA and CDR2 as YNFKEQ. Trimming removed 6 bases from V and 0 bases from J, with 12 bases in between.

The chain links TRBV12-5 to TRBJ1-2, with TRBD1 matching over 7 bases. Germline-derived CDR1 and CDR2 are LGHNT and FRNRAP. Trimming removed 6 bases from V and 4 bases from J; junction bases left unmatched: 2. The CDR3 extends over 12 amino acids. The chain's CDR3 is CASGRDSYGYTF. The DNA of the CDR3 is TGTGCTAGTGGCCGGGACAGCTATGGCTACACCTTC.

The chain links TRBV25-1 to TRBJ1-1; 8 nucleotides match TRBD1. The CDR3 covers 15 residues. V gave up 6 bases and J gave up 0 bases; unmatched junction bases: 6. Germline V gene sequence: CDR1 MGHDK, CDR2 SYGVNS. CDR3 protein: CASRPRTGLNTEAFF. CDR3 nucleotide sequence: TGTGCCAGCAGACCCCGGACAGGGCTGAACACTGAAGCTTTCTTT.

This rearrangement joins TRBV5-1 to TRBJ2-3; a possible D gene is TRBD2 (5 bases). This CDR3 region has 14 residues. Germline CDR1 is SGHRS and CDR2 is YFSETQ. With 1 base removed from V and 5 bases from J, the gap between germline ends came to 11 bases. As DNA, the CDR3 is TGCGCCAGCAGCTTGCCGGGGTTTGGAGATACGCAGTATTTT. Translating it yields CASSLPGFGDTQYF. The entire variable domain, with the rest obtained from reference TRBV5-1 and TRBJ2-3, is as follows: KAGVTQTPRYLIKTRGQQVTLSCSPISGHRSVSWYQQTPGQGLQFLFEYFSETQRNKGNFPGRFSGRQFSNSRSEMNVSTLELGDSALYLCASSLPGFGDTQYFGPGTRLTVL.